This entry features one TCR beta chain sequence. In this sample, this clone turned up a few times. There is no known antigen for this receptor. No quality values exist for individual bases; no much larger clone is one base distant. The time point label, as the study defines it: cycle 4 day 1 (C4D1), after 6 weeks of nivolumab. Relapse after autologous stem cell transplantation had occurred in all trial patients, and cohorts A, B and C were distinguished by prior brentuximab vedotin exposure. A Miltenyi CD4+ T cell isolation kit was used for magnetic negative selection to purify CD4+ T cells from thawed PBMCs. The trial cohort included 50 to 70 patients with relapsed/refractory classical Hodgkin lymphoma, and each patient had a best overall response of complete response, partial response or progressive disease. In the multi-cohort phase II CheckMate 205 trial, trial patients received single-agent nivolumab. An independent review committee assessed best overall response by applying the 2007 International Working Group response criteria. PBMCs from the trial were collected at three points: immediately before nivolumab initiation (C1D1), and during therapy at cycle 2 day 1 and cycle 4 day 1. Peripheral blood was collected in 8 mL Vacutainer Cell Preparation Tubes, from which PBMCs were isolated by centrifugation and then cryopreserved. Purified CD4+ and CD8+ fractions were prepared only for cases where an additional PBMC sample was available. Magnetically labelled cells were removed on LS columns in a quadroMACS separator, and the flow-through was collected as the purified fraction.

Genomic DNA was extracted with the Qiagen DNeasy kit from unsorted PBMCs and from negatively selected CD4+ and CD8+ fractions. TCR beta CDR3 regions were subjected to amplification by immunoSEQ multiplex PCR with primers that anneal to V and J segments. A synthetic immune receptor repertoire was used to minimize amplification bias, and any remaining bias was removed computationally after sequencing. The original pipeline was this. Repertoire diversity was quantified as the Shannon entropy index using custom Python scripts. Unsorted, CD4+ and CD8+ repertoires were analyzed separately, except for combined analyses in which CD4+ and CD8+ sequences were merged in silico. A clone was considered expanded if an increase in frequency of at least 2-fold after treatment relative to C1D1 was found, and a pseudocount of 0.5 was applied to clones undetected at baseline. Clones with 0 or 1 copy at C1D1 were defined as singleton clones, while clones with 2 or more copies were defined as non-singleton clones. By matching protein sequences in sorted samples from the same patient, clones expanded in unsorted samples were annotated as CD4+, CD8+ or unknown. Wilcoxon tests were applied to paired samples to test diversity changes from C1D1 to C4D1. The table comes from immuneACCESS by way of TCRdb, which keeps in-frame sequences with V and J called. Part of the clones is missing from these tables; in studies checked, under half for an unresolved V gene and the rest for unknown reasons. That table gives V, J and clone size, and the DNA gave D and trimming. Here the sample has around 18,000 clones; roughly four fifths occur a single time. Of the sample, 2% to 2.5% is held by the ten largest clones.

Its CDR3 holds 15 amino acids, cysteine through phenylalanine. Only the CDR3 DNA is retained, 45 bases long and in frame from the first base. V drops 1 base and J drops 4 bases, leaving 11 bases in between. CDR1 and CDR2, per the germline V gene, are MGHRA and YSYEKL. This entry belongs to a study of PD-1 blockade in classical Hodgkin lymphoma (dated by TCRdb to 2020 to 2022). About the investigation overall: Nivolumab dosing was 3 mg/kg intravenously every 2 weeks, continuing until either disease progression or unacceptable toxicity. To define a peripheral blood immune signature of response to PD-1 blockade in classical Hodgkin lymphoma, the study combined TCR beta sequencing with CyTOF. Summary of the overall study and its limitations: Newly diagnosed patients were reported to have lower baseline TCR diversity than healthy donors, and relapsed/refractory patients were reported to have lower baseline TCR diversity still. Trial patients achieving complete response had baseline diversity similar to newly diagnosed patients, whereas partial responders and progressors had significantly lower diversity. Only a single clinical trial cohort was studied, and what caused the repertoire differences, possibly disease activity or prior therapy, remained undefined. A significant rise by C4D1 was seen in CD4+ but not CD8+ TCR diversity (p=0.0027 vs p=0.16), with the rise being most apparent in complete responders (p=0.02). Diversity was lower in patients who began nivolumab less than 1 year after ASCT, so these patients were left out of later analyses to avoid confounding by immune reconstitution.

The clonotype was recovered from a human donor with classical Hodgkin lymphoma. Sequences were derived from CD4+ T cells from blood, sampled before the fourth cycle of nivolumab. The receptor chain draws on TRBV4-1 and TRBJ1-3; the D gene cannot be resolved reliably. The CDR3 sequence is CASSQGAGFGNTIYF. The nucleotide sequence is TGCGCCAGCAGCCAAGGGGCGGGCTTCGGAAACACCATATATTTT.